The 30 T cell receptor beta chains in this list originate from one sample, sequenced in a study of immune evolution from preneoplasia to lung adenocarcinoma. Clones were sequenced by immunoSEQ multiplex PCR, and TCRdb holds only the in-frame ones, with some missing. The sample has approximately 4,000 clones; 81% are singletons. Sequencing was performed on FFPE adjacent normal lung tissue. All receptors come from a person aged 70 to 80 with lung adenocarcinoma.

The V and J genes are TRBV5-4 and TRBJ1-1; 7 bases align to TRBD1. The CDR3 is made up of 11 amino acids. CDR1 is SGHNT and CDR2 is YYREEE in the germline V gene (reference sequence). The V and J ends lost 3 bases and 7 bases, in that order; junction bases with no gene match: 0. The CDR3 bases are TGTGCCAGCAGCTGGGACAGTGAAGCTTTCTTT. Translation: CASSWDSEAFF.

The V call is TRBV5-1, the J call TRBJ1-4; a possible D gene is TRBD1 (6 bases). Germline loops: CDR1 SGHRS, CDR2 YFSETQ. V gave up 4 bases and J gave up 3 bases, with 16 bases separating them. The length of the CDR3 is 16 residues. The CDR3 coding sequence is TGCGCCAGCAGCCTAAGGGGGTCGGCTGCTAATGAAAAACTGTTTTTT. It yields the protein CASSLRGSAANEKLFF.

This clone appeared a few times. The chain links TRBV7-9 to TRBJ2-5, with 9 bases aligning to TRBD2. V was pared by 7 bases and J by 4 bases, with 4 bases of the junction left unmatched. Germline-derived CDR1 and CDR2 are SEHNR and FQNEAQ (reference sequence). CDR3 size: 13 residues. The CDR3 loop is CASNTGLAETQYF. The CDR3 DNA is TGTGCCAGCAACACGGGACTAGCAGAGACCCAGTACTTC.

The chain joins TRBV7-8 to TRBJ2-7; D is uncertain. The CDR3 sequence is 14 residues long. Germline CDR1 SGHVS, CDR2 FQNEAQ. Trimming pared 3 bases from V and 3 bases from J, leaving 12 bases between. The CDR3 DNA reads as TGTGCCAGCAGCTTTAGGTCCAGGAGCTACGAGCAGTACTTC. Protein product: CASSFRSRSYEQYF. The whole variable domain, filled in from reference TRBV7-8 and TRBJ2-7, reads GAGVSQSPRYKVAKRGQDVALRCDPISGHVSLFWYQQALGQGPEFLTYFQNEAQLDKSGLPSDRFFAERPEGSVSTLKIQRTQQEDSAVYLCASSFRSRSYEQYFGPGTRLTVT.

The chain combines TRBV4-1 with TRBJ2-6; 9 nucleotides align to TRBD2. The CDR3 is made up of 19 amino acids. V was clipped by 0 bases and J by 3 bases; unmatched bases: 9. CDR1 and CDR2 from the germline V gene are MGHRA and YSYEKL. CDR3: CASSQDRLGLASGANVLTF. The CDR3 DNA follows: TGCGCCAGCAGCCAAGACAGGTTAGGACTAGCGAGTGGGGCCAACGTCCTGACTTTC.

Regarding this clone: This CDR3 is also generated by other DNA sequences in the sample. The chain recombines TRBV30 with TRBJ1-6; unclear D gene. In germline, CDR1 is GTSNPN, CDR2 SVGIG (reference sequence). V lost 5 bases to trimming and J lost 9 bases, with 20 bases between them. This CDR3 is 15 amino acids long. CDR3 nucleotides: TGTGCCTGGGCCTCATTGGCAGCCGGGCCTTCACCCCTCCACTTT. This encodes CAWASLAAGPSPLHF.

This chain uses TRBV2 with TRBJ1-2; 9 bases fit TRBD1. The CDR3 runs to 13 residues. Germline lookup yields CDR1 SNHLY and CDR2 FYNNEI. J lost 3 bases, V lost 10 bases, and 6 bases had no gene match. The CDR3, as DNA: TGTGCCACCTTGGGGACAGGGTACTATGGCTACACCTTC. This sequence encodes CATLGTGYYGYTF.

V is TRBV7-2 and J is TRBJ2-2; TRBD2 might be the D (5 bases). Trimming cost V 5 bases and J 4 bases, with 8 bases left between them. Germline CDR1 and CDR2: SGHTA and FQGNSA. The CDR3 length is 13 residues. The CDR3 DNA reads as TGTGCCAGCAGCGCGGACTTCACCGGGGAGCTGTTTTTT. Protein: CASSADFTGELFF.

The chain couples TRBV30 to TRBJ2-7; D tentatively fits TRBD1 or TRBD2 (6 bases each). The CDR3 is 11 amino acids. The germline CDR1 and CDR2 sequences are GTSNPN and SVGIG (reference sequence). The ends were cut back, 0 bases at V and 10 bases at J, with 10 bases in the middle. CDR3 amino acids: CAWSVGGPQYF. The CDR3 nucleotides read TGTGCCTGGAGTGTGGGGGGCCCCCAGTACTTC.

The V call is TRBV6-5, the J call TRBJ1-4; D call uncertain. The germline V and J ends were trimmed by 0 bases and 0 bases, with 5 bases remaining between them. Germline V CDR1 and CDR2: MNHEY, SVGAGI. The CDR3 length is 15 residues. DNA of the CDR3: TGTGCCAGCAGTTACTCGGGTGCAACTAATGAAAAACTGTTTTTT. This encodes CASSYSGATNEKLFF.

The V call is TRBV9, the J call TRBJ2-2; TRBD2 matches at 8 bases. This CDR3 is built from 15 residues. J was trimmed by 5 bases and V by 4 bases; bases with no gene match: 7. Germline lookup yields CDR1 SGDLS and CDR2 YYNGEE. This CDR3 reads CASSPGGVETGELFF. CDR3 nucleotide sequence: TGTGCCAGCAGCCCCGGGGGGGTTGAGACCGGGGAGCTGTTTTTT.

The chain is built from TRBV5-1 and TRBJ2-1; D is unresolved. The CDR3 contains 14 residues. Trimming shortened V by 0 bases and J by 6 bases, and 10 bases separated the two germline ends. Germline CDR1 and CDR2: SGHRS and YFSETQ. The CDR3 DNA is TGCGCCAGCAGCTTGGTATCGCCTGGCAATGAGCAGTTCTTC. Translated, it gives CASSLVSPGNEQFF.

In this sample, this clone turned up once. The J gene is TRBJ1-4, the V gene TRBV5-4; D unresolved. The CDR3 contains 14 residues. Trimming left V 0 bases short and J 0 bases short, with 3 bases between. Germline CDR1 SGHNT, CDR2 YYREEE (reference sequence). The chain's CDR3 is CASSLDPTNEKLFF. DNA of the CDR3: TGTGCCAGCAGCTTGGACCCAACTAATGAAAAACTGTTTTTT.

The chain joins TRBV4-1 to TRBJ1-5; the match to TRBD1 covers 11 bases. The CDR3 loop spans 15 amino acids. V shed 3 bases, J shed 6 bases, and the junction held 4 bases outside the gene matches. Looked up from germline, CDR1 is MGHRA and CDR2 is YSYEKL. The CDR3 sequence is CASSQGTGGSQPQHF. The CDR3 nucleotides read TGCGCCAGCAGCCAGGGGACAGGGGGAAGTCAGCCCCAGCATTTT.

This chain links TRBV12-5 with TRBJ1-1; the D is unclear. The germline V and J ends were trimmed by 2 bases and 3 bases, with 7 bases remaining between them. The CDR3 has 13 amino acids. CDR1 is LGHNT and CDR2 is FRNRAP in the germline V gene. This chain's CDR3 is CASGLTLYTEAFF. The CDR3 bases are TGTGCTAGTGGTTTGACACTGTACACTGAAGCTTTCTTT.

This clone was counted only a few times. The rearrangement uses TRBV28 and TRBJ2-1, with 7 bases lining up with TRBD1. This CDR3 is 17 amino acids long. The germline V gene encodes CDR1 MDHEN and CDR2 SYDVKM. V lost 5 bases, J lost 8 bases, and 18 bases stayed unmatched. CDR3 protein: CASSMKGARRPGDEQFF. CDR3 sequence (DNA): TGTGCCAGCAGTATGAAGGGGGCAAGGCGGCCCGGGGATGAGCAGTTCTTC. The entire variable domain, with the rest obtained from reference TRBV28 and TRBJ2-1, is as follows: DVKVTQSSRYLVKRTGEKVFLECVQDMDHENMFWYRQDPGLGLRLIYFSYDVKMKEKGDIPEGYSVSREKKERFSLILESASTNQTSMYLCASSMKGARRPGDEQFFGPGTRLTVL.

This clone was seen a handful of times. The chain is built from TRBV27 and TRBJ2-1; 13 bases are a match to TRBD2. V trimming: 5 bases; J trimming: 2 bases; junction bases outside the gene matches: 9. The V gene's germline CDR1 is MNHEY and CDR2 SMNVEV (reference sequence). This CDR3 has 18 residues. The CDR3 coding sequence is TGTGCCAGCAGTCCCGGGACTAGCGGGAACCGCGCCTACAATGAGCAGTTCTTC. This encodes CASSPGTSGNRAYNEQFF.

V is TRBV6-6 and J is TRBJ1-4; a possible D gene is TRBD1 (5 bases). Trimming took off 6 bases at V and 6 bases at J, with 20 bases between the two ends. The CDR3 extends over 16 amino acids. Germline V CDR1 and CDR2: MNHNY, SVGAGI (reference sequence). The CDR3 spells CASSPTPGPSDEKLFF. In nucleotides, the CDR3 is TGTGCCAGCAGCCCGACCCCAGGGCCCTCGGATGAAAAACTGTTTTTT.

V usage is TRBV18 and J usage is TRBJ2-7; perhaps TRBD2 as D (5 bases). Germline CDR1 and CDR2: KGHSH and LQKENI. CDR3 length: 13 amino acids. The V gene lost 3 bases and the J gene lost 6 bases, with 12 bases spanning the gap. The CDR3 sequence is CASSPLGRGEQYF. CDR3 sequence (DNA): TGTGCCAGCTCACCCCTAGGCCGGGGCGAGCAGTACTTC.

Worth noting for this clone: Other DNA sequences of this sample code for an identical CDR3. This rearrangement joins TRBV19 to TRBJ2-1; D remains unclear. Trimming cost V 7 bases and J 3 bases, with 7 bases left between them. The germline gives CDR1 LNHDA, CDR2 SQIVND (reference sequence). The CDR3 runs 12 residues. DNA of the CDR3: TGTGCCAGTAACAGTCTCTACAATGAGCAGTTCTTC. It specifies CASNSLYNEQFF.

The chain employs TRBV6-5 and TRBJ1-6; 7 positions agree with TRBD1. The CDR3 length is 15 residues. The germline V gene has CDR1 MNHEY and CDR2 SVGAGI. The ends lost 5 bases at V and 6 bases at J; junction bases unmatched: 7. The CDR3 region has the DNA TGTGCCAGCAGTATGGACAGGCGTCTTAATTCACCCCTCCACTTT. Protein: CASSMDRRLNSPLHF.

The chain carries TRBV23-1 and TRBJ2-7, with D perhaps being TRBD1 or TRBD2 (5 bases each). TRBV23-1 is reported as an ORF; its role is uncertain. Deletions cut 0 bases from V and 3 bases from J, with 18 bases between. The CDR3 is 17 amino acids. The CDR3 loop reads CASSQSLEAGTVYEQYF. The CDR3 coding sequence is TGCGCCAGCAGTCAATCGTTAGAGGCAGGGACCGTCTACGAGCAGTACTTC.

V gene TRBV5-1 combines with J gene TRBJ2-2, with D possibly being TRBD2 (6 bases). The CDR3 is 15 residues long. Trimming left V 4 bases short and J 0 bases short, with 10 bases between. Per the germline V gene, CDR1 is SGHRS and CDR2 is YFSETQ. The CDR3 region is CASSEGLTNTGELFF. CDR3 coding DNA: TGCGCCAGCAGCGAGGGACTTACGAACACCGGGGAGCTGTTTTTT.

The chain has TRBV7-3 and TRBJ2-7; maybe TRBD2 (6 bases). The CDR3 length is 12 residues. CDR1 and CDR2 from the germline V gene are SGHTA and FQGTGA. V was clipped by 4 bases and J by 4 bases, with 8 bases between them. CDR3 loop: CASSSSGYEQYF. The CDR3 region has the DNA TGTGCCAGCAGCTCCAGCGGGTACGAGCAGTACTTC. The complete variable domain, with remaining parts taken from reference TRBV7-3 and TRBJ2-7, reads GAGVSQTPSNKVTEKGKYVELRCDPISGHTALYWYRQSLGQGPEFLIYFQGTGAADDSGLPNDRFFAVRPEGSVSTLKIQRTERGDSAVYLCASSSSGYEQYFGPGTRLTVT.

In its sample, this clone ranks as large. The CDR3, as DNA: TGTGCCAGCAGTGAACAGGGGATTGGCAATCAGCCCCAGCATTTT. Protein: CASSEQGIGNQPQHF. V usage is TRBV7-2 and J usage is TRBJ1-5; 7 bases map to TRBD1. V shed 6 bases and J 2 bases; nucleotides not matched to a gene: 7. The CDR3 is 15 amino acids. CDR1 SGHTA and CDR2 FQGNSA come from the germline V gene.

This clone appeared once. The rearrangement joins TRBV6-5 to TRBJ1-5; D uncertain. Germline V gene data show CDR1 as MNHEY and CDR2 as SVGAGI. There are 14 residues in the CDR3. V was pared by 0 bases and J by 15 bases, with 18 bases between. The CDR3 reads CASSYSFDTIPSHF. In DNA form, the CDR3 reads TGTGCCAGCAGTTACTCATTCGACACCATCCCTTCGCATTTT.

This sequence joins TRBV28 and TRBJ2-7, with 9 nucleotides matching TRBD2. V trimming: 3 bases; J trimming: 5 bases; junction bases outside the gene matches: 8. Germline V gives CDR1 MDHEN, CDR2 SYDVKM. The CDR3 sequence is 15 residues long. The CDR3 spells CASSFLAGSGDEQYF. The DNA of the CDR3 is TGTGCCAGCAGTTTCCTAGCGGGAAGTGGAGACGAGCAGTACTTC. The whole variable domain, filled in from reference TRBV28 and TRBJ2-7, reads DVKVTQSSRYLVKRTGEKVFLECVQDMDHENMFWYRQDPGLGLRLIYFSYDVKMKEKGDIPEGYSVSREKKERFSLILESASTNQTSMYLCASSFLAGSGDEQYFGPGTRLTVT.

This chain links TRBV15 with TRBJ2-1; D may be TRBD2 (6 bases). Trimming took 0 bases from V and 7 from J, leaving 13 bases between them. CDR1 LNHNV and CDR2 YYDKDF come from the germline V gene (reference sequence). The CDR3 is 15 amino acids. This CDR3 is CATSRDLGSQNEQFF. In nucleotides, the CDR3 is TGTGCCACCAGCAGAGATCTCGGGAGTCAGAATGAGCAGTTCTTC.

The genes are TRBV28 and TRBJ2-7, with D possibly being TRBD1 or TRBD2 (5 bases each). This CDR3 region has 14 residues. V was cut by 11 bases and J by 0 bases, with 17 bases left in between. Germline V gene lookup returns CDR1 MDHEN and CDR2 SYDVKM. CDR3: CAVGRGASSYEQYF. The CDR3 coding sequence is TGTGCCGTTGGGAGAGGGGCGAGCTCCTACGAGCAGTACTTC.

The CDR3 DNA sequence: TGTGCCAGCAGCTCCCCAGAAGCAGGCGGTGGTGGCTACACCTTC. Residues: CASSSPEAGGGGYTF. This rearrangement joins TRBV7-9 to TRBJ1-2; D is unclear. Per the germline V gene, CDR1 is SEHNR and CDR2 is FQNEAQ (reference sequence). The CDR3 runs to 15 residues. The V and J ends lost 4 bases and 7 bases respectively, with 19 bases between them.